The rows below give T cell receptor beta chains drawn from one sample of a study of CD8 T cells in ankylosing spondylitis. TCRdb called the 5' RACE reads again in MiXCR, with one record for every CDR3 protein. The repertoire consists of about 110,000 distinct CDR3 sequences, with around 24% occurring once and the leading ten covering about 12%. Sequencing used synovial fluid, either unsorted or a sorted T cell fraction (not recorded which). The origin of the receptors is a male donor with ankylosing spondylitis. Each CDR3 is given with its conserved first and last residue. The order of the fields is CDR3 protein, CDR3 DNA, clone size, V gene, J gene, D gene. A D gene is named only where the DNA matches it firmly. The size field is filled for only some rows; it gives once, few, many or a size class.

CDR3 protein: CASSGTGQYGYTF
CDR3 DNA: TGTGCCAGCAGTGGGACGGGACAGTATGGCTACACCTTC
clone size: few
V gene: TRBV2
J gene: TRBJ1-2
D gene: TRBD1

CDR3 protein: CASSVVMAGELFF
CDR3 DNA: TGTGCCAGCAGCGTAGTTATGGCCGGGGAGCTGTTTTTT
clone size: many
V gene: TRBV9
J gene: TRBJ2-2
D gene: NA

CDR3 protein: CASSGQGASTEAFF
CDR3 DNA: TGCGCCAGCAGCGGACAGGGGGCGAGCACTGAAGCTTTCTTT
clone size: few
V gene: TRBV5-1
J gene: TRBJ1-1
D gene: TRBD1

CDR3 protein: CASSSGVSLQETQYF
CDR3 DNA: TGTGCCAGCAGCTCCGGTGTGAGCCTCCAAGAGACCCAGTACTTC
clone size: NA
V gene: TRBV7-2
J gene: TRBJ2-5
D gene: NA

CDR3 protein: CSVSLQGALDEQFF
CDR3 DNA: TGCAGTGTTAGCTTACAGGGGGCTTTAGATGAGCAGTTCTTC
clone size: few
V gene: TRBV20-1
J gene: TRBJ2-1
D gene: TRBD1

CDR3 protein: CSVAGTSGYNEQFF
CDR3 DNA: TGCAGCGTTGCCGGGACTAGCGGTTACAATGAGCAGTTCTTC
clone size: few
V gene: TRBV29-1
J gene: TRBJ2-1
D gene: TRBD2

CDR3 protein: CSGRRGYEQFF
CDR3 DNA: TGCAGTGGAAGGCGGGGCTATGAGCAGTTCTTC
clone size: few
V gene: TRBV20-1
J gene: TRBJ2-1
D gene: NA

CDR3 protein: CSARGGAGQETQYF
CDR3 DNA: TGCAGTGCTAGAGGAGGAGCGGGTCAAGAGACCCAGTACTTC
clone size: few
V gene: TRBV20-1
J gene: TRBJ2-5
D gene: NA

CDR3 protein: CASIGQGSETQYF
CDR3 DNA: TGTGCCAGCATAGGACAGGGGTCGGAGACCCAGTACTTC
clone size: NA
V gene: TRBV3-1
J gene: TRBJ2-5
D gene: TRBD1

CDR3 protein: CASSEGGQGKRTGELFF
CDR3 DNA: TGTGCCAGCAGTGAAGGTGGACAGGGAAAACGGACCGGGGAGCTGTTTTTT
clone size: NA
V gene: TRBV25-1
J gene: TRBJ2-2
D gene: TRBD1

CDR3 protein: CASSLSGTGSYNSPLHF
CDR3 DNA: TGTGCCAGCAGTCTATCCGGGACCGGGTCCTATAATTCACCCCTCCACTTT
clone size: NA
V gene: TRBV27
J gene: TRBJ1-6
D gene: NA

CDR3 protein: CASRGSGSRNEQFF
CDR3 DNA: TGCGCCAGCAGAGGGAGCGGGAGTAGAAATGAGCAGTTCTTC
clone size: many
V gene: TRBV10-2
J gene: TRBJ2-1
D gene: TRBD2

CDR3 protein: CASSQSGPGGGYTF
CDR3 DNA: TGTGCCAGCAGCCAATCCGGCCCTGGGGGTGGCTACACCTTC
clone size: NA
V gene: TRBV4-2
J gene: TRBJ1-2
D gene: NA

CDR3 protein: CASSLVVAAPGTGELFF
CDR3 DNA: TGCGCCAGCAGCTTGGTCGTGGCGGCCCCAGGTACCGGGGAGCTGTTTTTT
clone size: NA
V gene: TRBV5-1
J gene: TRBJ2-2
D gene: NA

CDR3 protein: CASSLQPPGQGSSPLHF
CDR3 DNA: TGTGCCAGCAGCCTCCAGCCCCCGGGACAGGGTAGTTCACCCCTCCACTTT
clone size: NA
V gene: TRBV3-1
J gene: TRBJ1-6
D gene: TRBD1

CDR3 protein: CASSLSDGAYNEQFF
CDR3 DNA: TGTGCCAGCAGCTTATCGGACGGGGCCTACAATGAGCAGTTCTTC
clone size: few
V gene: TRBV11-2
J gene: TRBJ2-1
D gene: NA

CDR3 protein: CASLPSGAPYEQYF
CDR3 DNA: TGTGCCAGCCTGCCGTCAGGGGCGCCTTACGAGCAGTACTTC
clone size: medium-sized
V gene: TRBV3-1
J gene: TRBJ2-7
D gene: NA

CDR3 protein: CASTPLGTEAFF
CDR3 DNA: TGTGCCAGCACCCCTCTGGGGACTGAAGCTTTCTTT
clone size: NA
V gene: TRBV12-3/TRBV12-4
J gene: TRBJ1-1
D gene: NA

CDR3 protein: CASSLTGRESPLHF
CDR3 DNA: TGCGCCAGCAGCTTGACAGGGCGAGAGTCACCCCTCCACTTT
clone size: few
V gene: TRBV5-1
J gene: TRBJ1-6
D gene: NA

CDR3 protein: CASSLVTGSGELFF
CDR3 DNA: TGCGCCAGCAGCTTGGTAACAGGTTCCGGGGAGCTGTTTTTT
clone size: NA
V gene: TRBV5-1
J gene: TRBJ2-2
D gene: NA

CDR3 protein: CSTLDREGDIQYF
CDR3 DNA: TGCAGCACACTGGACAGGGAAGGGGACATTCAGTACTTC
clone size: few
V gene: TRBV29-1
J gene: TRBJ2-4
D gene: TRBD1

CDR3 protein: CASSNHPGTEAFF
CDR3 DNA: TGTGCCAGCAGCAATCATCCGGGCACTGAAGCTTTCTTT
clone size: NA
V gene: TRBV3-1
J gene: TRBJ1-1
D gene: NA

CDR3 protein: CASSAMGQQETQYF
CDR3 DNA: TGCGCCAGCAGCGCCATGGGGCAGCAAGAGACCCAGTACTTC
clone size: many
V gene: TRBV5-1
J gene: TRBJ2-5
D gene: NA

CDR3 protein: CASSDAGSTNEQFF
CDR3 DNA: TGTGCCAGCAGTGATGCGGGTAGTACGAATGAGCAGTTCTTC
clone size: many
V gene: TRBV25-1
J gene: TRBJ2-1
D gene: NA

CDR3 protein: CASSSNDGQGAVLRYNEQFF
CDR3 DNA: TGTGCCAGCAGCTCAAATGACGGACAGGGGGCAGTGTTAAGATACAATGAGCAGTTCTTC
clone size: NA
V gene: TRBV11-2
J gene: TRBJ2-1
D gene: TRBD1

CDR3 protein: CASSPEFLGNTEAFF
CDR3 DNA: TGTGCCAGCTCACCAGAGTTTTTGGGGAACACTGAAGCTTTCTTT
clone size: few
V gene: TRBV18
J gene: TRBJ1-1
D gene: NA

CDR3 protein: CASSDRDTGELFF
CDR3 DNA: TGTGCCAGCAGTGACAGGGACACCGGGGAGCTGTTTTTT
clone size: many
V gene: TRBV6-4
J gene: TRBJ2-2
D gene: NA

CDR3 protein: CASSRAVSTGELFF
CDR3 DNA: TGTGCCAGCAGCAGGGCGGTGTCGACCGGGGAGCTGTTTTTT
clone size: few
V gene: TRBV9
J gene: TRBJ2-2
D gene: NA

CDR3 protein: CASSLDTAGNTIYF
CDR3 DNA: TGCGCCAGCAGCTTGGACACGGCTGGAAACACCATATATTTT
clone size: NA
V gene: TRBV5-1
J gene: TRBJ1-3
D gene: NA

CDR3 protein: CASSLGQLDYGYTF
CDR3 DNA: TGCGCCAGCAGCTTGGGACAGCTCGACTATGGCTACACCTTC
clone size: few
V gene: TRBV5-1
J gene: TRBJ1-2
D gene: NA

CDR3 protein: CASSLTSDRGTDTQYF
CDR3 DNA: TGTGCCAGCAGCTTGACCTCGGACCGGGGCACAGATACGCAGTATTTT
clone size: many
V gene: TRBV5-6
J gene: TRBJ2-3
D gene: NA

CDR3 protein: CASSFGQSYEQYF
CDR3 DNA: TGTGCCAGCAGCTTCGGACAGTCCTACGAGCAGTACTTC
clone size: NA
V gene: TRBV7-6
J gene: TRBJ2-7
D gene: NA

CDR3 protein: CATSETGQPQHF
CDR3 DNA: TGTGCCACCAGTGAGACCGGTCAGCCCCAGCATTTT
clone size: few
V gene: TRBV24-1
J gene: TRBJ1-5
D gene: NA

CDR3 protein: CAWRLGGSNTEAFF
CDR3 DNA: TGTGCCTGGAGGTTGGGGGGGTCGAACACTGAAGCTTTCTTT
clone size: NA
V gene: TRBV30
J gene: TRBJ1-1
D gene: NA

CDR3 protein: CSARGVTGFEQYF
CDR3 DNA: TGCAGTGCTAGAGGTGTCACAGGGTTCGAGCAGTACTTC
clone size: many
V gene: TRBV20-1
J gene: TRBJ2-7
D gene: NA

CDR3 protein: CATSDHQRADTQYF
CDR3 DNA: TGTGCCACCAGTGACCACCAACGGGCAGATACGCAGTATTTT
clone size: NA
V gene: TRBV24-1
J gene: TRBJ2-3
D gene: NA

CDR3 protein: CASSPRSQGATDTQYF
CDR3 DNA: TGTGCCAGCTCACCACGGTCACAGGGGGCGACAGATACGCAGTATTTT
clone size: NA
V gene: TRBV18
J gene: TRBJ2-3
D gene: TRBD1

CDR3 protein: CASSPGHGSVGEKLFF
CDR3 DNA: TGTGCCAGCAGCCCGGGACACGGGAGTGTCGGTGAAAAACTGTTTTTT
clone size: NA
V gene: TRBV6-1
J gene: TRBJ1-4
D gene: NA

CDR3 protein: CASRGLVPLMNTQYF
CDR3 DNA: TGTGCCAGCAGAGGACTAGTCCCTTTGATGAATACGCAGTATTTT
clone size: many
V gene: TRBV2
J gene: TRBJ2-3
D gene: TRBD2

CDR3 protein: CASSHGQSLGYTQYF
CDR3 DNA: TGCGCCAGCAGCCATGGACAGTCCTTGGGCTATACGCAGTATTTT
clone size: few
V gene: TRBV5-1
J gene: TRBJ2-3
D gene: NA

CDR3 protein: CASSPRSRGIETQYF
CDR3 DNA: TGTGCCAGCAGCCCCCGGAGCAGGGGGATAGAGACCCAGTACTTC
clone size: NA
V gene: TRBV7-2
J gene: TRBJ2-5
D gene: TRBD1

CDR3 protein: CASSLTAREYQETQYF
CDR3 DNA: TGCGCCAGCAGTCTGACAGCCCGAGAGTACCAAGAGACCCAGTACTTC
clone size: few
V gene: TRBV23-1
J gene: TRBJ2-5
D gene: NA

CDR3 protein: CASSLGQVNYEQYF
CDR3 DNA: TGTGCCAGCAGTTTGGGGCAGGTAAACTACGAGCAGTACTTC
clone size: NA
V gene: TRBV12-3/TRBV12-4
J gene: TRBJ2-7
D gene: NA

CDR3 protein: CASSPDSLGELFF
CDR3 DNA: TGTGCCAGCAGCCCGGACTCGCTCGGGGAGCTGTTTTTT
clone size: NA
V gene: TRBV11-3
J gene: TRBJ2-2
D gene: NA

CDR3 protein: CSVGGNTQYF
CDR3 DNA: TGCAGCGTCGGAGGAAATACGCAGTATTTT
clone size: few
V gene: TRBV29-1
J gene: TRBJ2-3
D gene: NA

CDR3 protein: CASSLGTPNTDTQYF
CDR3 DNA: TGTGCCAGCAGCTTAGGGACACCAAACACAGATACGCAGTATTTT
clone size: few
V gene: TRBV7-9
J gene: TRBJ2-3
D gene: NA

CDR3 protein: CSARDAGRGYGYTF
CDR3 DNA: TGCAGTGCTAGAGACGCAGGGAGAGGCTATGGCTACACCTTC
clone size: many
V gene: TRBV20-1
J gene: TRBJ1-2
D gene: NA

CDR3 protein: CSARDSSRSYNEQFF
CDR3 DNA: TGCAGTGCTAGAGATTCTAGTCGCTCCTACAATGAGCAGTTCTTC
clone size: few
V gene: TRBV20-1
J gene: TRBJ2-1
D gene: NA

CDR3 protein: CASSHRSGRVSYNEQFF
CDR3 DNA: TGTGCCAGCAGCCATAGGAGCGGGAGGGTTTCCTACAATGAGCAGTTCTTC
clone size: NA
V gene: TRBV3-1
J gene: TRBJ2-1
D gene: TRBD2

CDR3 protein: CASSSDSAEQYF
CDR3 DNA: TGTGCCAGCTCATCGGACTCGGCCGAGCAGTACTTC
clone size: NA
V gene: TRBV18
J gene: TRBJ2-7
D gene: NA

CDR3 protein: CASSLRGITTNEKLFF
CDR3 DNA: TGTGCCAGCAGCCTCAGGGGAATTACAACTAATGAAAAACTGTTTTTT
clone size: many
V gene: TRBV5-5
J gene: TRBJ1-4
D gene: NA

CDR3 protein: CSAKFTEAFF
CDR3 DNA: TGCAGTGCTAAATTTACTGAAGCTTTCTTT
clone size: NA
V gene: TRBV20-1
J gene: TRBJ1-1
D gene: NA

CDR3 protein: CASSSQGATNEKLFF
CDR3 DNA: TGTGCCAGCAGCTCGCAGGGAGCAACTAATGAAAAACTGTTTTTT
clone size: few
V gene: TRBV5-5
J gene: TRBJ1-4
D gene: NA

CDR3 protein: CASRGTRRQETQYF
CDR3 DNA: TGTGCCAGCAGGGGGACACGTAGACAAGAGACCCAGTACTTC
clone size: few
V gene: TRBV6-1
J gene: TRBJ2-5
D gene: NA